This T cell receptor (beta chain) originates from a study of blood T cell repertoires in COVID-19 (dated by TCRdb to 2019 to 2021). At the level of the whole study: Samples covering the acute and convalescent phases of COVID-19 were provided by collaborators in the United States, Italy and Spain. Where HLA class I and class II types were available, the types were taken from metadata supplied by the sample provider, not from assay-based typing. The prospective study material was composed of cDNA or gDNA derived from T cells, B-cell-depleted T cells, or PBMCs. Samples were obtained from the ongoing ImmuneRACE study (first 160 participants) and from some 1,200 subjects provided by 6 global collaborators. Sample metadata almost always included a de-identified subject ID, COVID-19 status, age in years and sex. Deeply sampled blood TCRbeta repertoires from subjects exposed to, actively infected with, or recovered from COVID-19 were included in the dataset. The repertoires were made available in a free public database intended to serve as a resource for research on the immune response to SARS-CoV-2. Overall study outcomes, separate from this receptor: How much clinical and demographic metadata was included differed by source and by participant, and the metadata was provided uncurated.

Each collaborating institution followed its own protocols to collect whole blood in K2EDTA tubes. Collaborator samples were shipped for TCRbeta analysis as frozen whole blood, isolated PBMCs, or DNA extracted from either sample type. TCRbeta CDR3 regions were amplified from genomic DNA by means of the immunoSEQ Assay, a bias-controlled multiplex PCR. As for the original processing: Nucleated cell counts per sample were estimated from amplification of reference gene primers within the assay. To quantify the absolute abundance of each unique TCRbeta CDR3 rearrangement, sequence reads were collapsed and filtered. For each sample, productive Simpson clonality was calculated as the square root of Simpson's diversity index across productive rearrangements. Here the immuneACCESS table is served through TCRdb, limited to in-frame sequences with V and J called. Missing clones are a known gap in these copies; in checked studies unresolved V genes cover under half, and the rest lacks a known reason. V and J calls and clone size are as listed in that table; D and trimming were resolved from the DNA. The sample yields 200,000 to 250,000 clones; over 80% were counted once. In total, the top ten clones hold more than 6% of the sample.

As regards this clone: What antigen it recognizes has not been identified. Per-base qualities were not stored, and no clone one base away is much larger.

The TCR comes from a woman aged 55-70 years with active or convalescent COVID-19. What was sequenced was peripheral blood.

The CDR3 reads as follows: CASSQDLSSGTDTQYF. The nucleotide sequence is given as TGTGCCAGCAGCCAAGATCTGTCTAGCGGCACAGATACGCAGTATTTT. The rearrangement combines TRBV4-2 with TRBJ2-3; the best D guess is TRBD2, with 6 bases matching. The germline V gene specifies LGHNA as CDR1 and YNFKEQ as CDR2. CDR3 length: 16 amino acids, cysteine to phenylalanine. Only the CDR3 part of the read is kept: 48 bases, read in frame from the first base. Between the V and J ends, shortened by 0 bases and 1 base respectively, the junction contains 11 bases.